The T cell receptor beta chain under discussion was sequenced for a study of cytomegalovirus exposure and HLA in healthy donors (dated by TCRdb to the late 2010s). About the full investigation: An earlier analysis of about 560 of the donors reported 276 Gb of sequence data and around 100 million unique TCR beta sequences obtained from about 179 million T cells. Roughly 300 gigabases of sequencing data and tens of millions of unique TCR sequences were included in an early release covering around 600 HLA-typed donors. The genetic ancestry cluster associated with self-reported Caucasian donors included about 81% of the 398 genotyped donors. The study aimed to test whether signatures of past pathogen exposure could be identified by cataloging public T cell receptors. Using immunosequencing, the study profiled T cell repertoires from approximately 700 subjects and related those repertoires to cytomegalovirus serostatus. Besides the first cohort of roughly 660 subjects, a separate validation cohort made up of roughly 120 different subjects was used. The study combined high-throughput TCR immunosequencing, statistical association of individual TCRs with disease status, and machine learning to predict cytomegalovirus infection status. To study patterns of TCR occurrence, a later analysis re-analyzed previously published TCR beta repertoires from 650 to 750 donors and added high-resolution HLA genotyping. In the later analysis, no new phenotypic data were used to find candidate immune exposures; instead, reliance was placed on TCR beta sequences and their occurrence across donors. In an earlier analysis of several hundred of the donors, high-throughput TCR beta sequencing was used to judge whether each TCR beta V gene segment behaved as functional or pseudogenic. Donor age, sex, ethnicity and CMV serostatus were compiled alongside the repertoire data. A later genetic analysis used genome-wide SNP genotypes for about three fifths of the 666 donors, treating that subset as a discovery cohort. All discovery cohort repertoires had been generated using a single sequencing platform. Class I and class II HLA loci were covered by the typing at four-digit resolution. Typing coverage varied by locus: roughly 620-640 donors for A, B, C, DRB1 and DQB1; some 520 for DQA1; about 600 for DPA1; under 490 for DPB1. Because of strong linkage in the cohort, roughly five DR-DQ haplotypes were treated as single units for association and clustering. Among about 370 genotyped donors of the cohort, an average of approximately 200,000 unique TCR beta nucleotide sequences was sequenced per donor, of which 15% to 20% were non-productive. The research as a whole found: Specific HLA alleles were associated with some 15,000 TCR beta sequences at a false discovery rate of 0.05 in a later analysis. The authors suggested that the approach could potentially be extended to other disease states and immunological phenotypes. A later analysis reported that several top co-occurrence clusters appeared linked to parvovirus B19, influenza, CMV and Epstein-Barr virus. Across donors, most TCR sequences were observed very rarely, whereas some public TCRs were present in many individuals. Compared with equally common non-associated chains, HLA-associated TCR beta chains in a later analysis were more clonally expanded and had lower generation probabilities. The classifier was reported to diagnose cytomegalovirus status with high specificity and sensitivity in both the original cohort and the validation cohort. In a later genetic analysis, a missense DCLRE1C variant was associated with V-gene and J-gene trimming of TCR beta chains, and the association was replicated in an independent cohort. Only TCR beta chains were sequenced in this cohort, and the absence of alpha or paired-chain data limited detectable features. A cluster of highly shared sequence variants was judged likely to represent a technical artifact of the sequencing pipeline. Linkage disequilibrium might explain the correlated functional status among segregating V segments, but an unknown experimental factor could not be excluded. In a later analysis, the rate of TCR association differed among HLA loci, with DRB1 alleles having the most associated TCRs and HLA-C alleles having the fewest. The study listed 164 TCR beta chains as associated with cytomegalovirus. A further reported finding was that TCR beta sequences accurately predicted the HLA-A and HLA-B alleles for most subjects in the first cohort. Most CMV-associated TCR beta chains appeared to be HLA-restricted in a later analysis, and the HLA associations seemed to be driven largely by CMV exposure. CMV serostatus was the only immune exposure information available for the cohort. In an earlier analysis of approximately 600 of the donors, most TCR beta V segments were observed in productive rearrangements about 87% or about 30% of the time, broadly matching IMGT annotations. Roughly uniform sequencing depth across donors was assumed in presence/absence analyses, although this assumption may not hold. In a later genetic analysis, fewer N-insertions in productive TCRs were reported among donors in an Asian-associated ancestry cluster than the roughly 670-donor mean. Because HLA typing was missing for some donors at each locus, association tests included only the typed subset. In vitro tests confirmed that a few of the cytomegalovirus-associated TCR beta chains recognize cytomegalovirus antigens. About 17 rarely observed V segments, including chromosome 9 orphons, were excluded from the earlier analysis of several hundred of the donors because counts were too low. When HLA alleles, especially DR and DQ, strongly co-occurred, TCR associations were difficult to assign to individual alleles. Because the 87-base-pair reads could not distinguish some IMGT-functional V segments, including TRBV6-2 and TRBV6-3, those segments were excluded.

The CDR3 spans 13 residues, from the cysteine through the phenylalanine. Just the 39-base CDR3 DNA is kept, in frame starting at base 1. V and J lose 4 bases and 0 bases, and a span of 7 bases separates them. The germline V gene encodes CDR1 GTSNPN and CDR2 SVGIG (reference sequence). Library generation was performed with the immunoSEQ multiplex PCR assay. A mixture of 60 forward primers for TCR Vbeta segments and 13 reverse primers for TCR Jbeta segments was used in the multiplex PCR. A multiplex PCR assay on genomic DNA amplified the CDR3 region of rearranged TCR beta genes. The amplified TCR beta libraries were sequenced on the Illumina HiSeq System as 87-base-pair reads. Regarding the original processing steps: A later analysis tallied tens of millions of unique TCR beta chains across the approximately 670 repertoires, and about 10 million of those chains were shared by two or more donors. A nearest-neighbor algorithm error-corrected the raw reads and collapsed the reads into unique sequences, merging closely related sequences to remove PCR and sequencing errors. Alignment of CDR3 sequences to IMGT reference sequences was used to assign V, D and J gene segments. For a sequence to be retained, at least a six-nucleotide match to both a V gene segment and a J gene segment was required. Rearrangements were classified as productive when the CDR3 lacked stop codons and remained in frame with V and J, and all other rearrangements were classified as non-productive. Following IMGT convention, CDR3 was defined as the stretch from the second conserved V-encoded cysteine to the conserved J-encoded phenylalanine. Sequences without an unambiguous match to a single V gene segment were excluded from the earlier analysis of approximately 600 of the donors. In an earlier analysis of approximately 550 of the donors, V segments were called functional above 56.7% productive rearrangements and were called segregating when the between-donor standard deviation exceeded 5%. A statistical classification framework was built for diagnosing cytomegalovirus status from the catalog of TCR beta chain sequences. V and J gene assignment, in a later analysis, came from comparing TCR nucleotide sequences with IMGT/GENE-DB human TR gene sequences. In a later analysis, CDR3 sequences and most-parsimonious VDJ recombination scenarios were assigned using the TCRdist pipeline. In a later analysis, each TCR beta chain was defined by its CDR3 amino acid sequence together with its V-gene family, and reads without a unique V-gene family were excluded. A later analysis removed roughly 590 highly shared, low-generation-probability nucleotide sequences to deal with suspected cross-contamination and a sequencing artifact. In a later analysis, a clonal expansion index for each public chain was calculated from normalized within-repertoire ranks of inferred template counts. In a later analysis, generation probabilities were computed with a VDJ recombination model fitted to out-of-frame rearrangements, and the resulting probabilities were checked against IGoR. In a later analysis, TCR-TCR, TCR-HLA and TCR-CMV co-occurrence was scored with hypergeometric tests, and a repertoire-size bias correction was applied to TCR pairs. A later analysis estimated false discovery rates by permuting HLA or CMV assignments 20 times. In a later analysis, co-occurring TCRs were grouped using DBSCAN, and TCRdist sequence similarity was added for clustering within HLA-allele-positive subsets. Repertoires with fewer than 30,000 or more than 120,000 public chains were left out of co-occurrence clustering, as were a few repertoires with anomalous nucleotide sharing. TCRdb stores this immuneACCESS table with in-frame sequences only. Part of the clones is absent; in the studies checked, under half of the shortfall reflects unresolved V genes, and no reason is known for the rest. For V, J and clone size, that table is used; D and trimming come from the DNA. The sample table lists 200,000 to 250,000 clones, 82% of them with a count of one. Jointly, the top ten make up roughly 5% of the sample.

The cohort comprised 670 or so healthy bone marrow donors. At the time of sampling, all cohort members were nominally healthy, though unrecorded immune exposures were likely present. The donor tested CMV seropositive, placing the donor among the 250 to 300 seropositive members of the cohort. Every donor gave a peripheral blood sample, and the peripheral blood mononuclear cells from that sample were used for TCR beta sequencing. Genomic DNA was extracted from the blood cell samples with the Qiagen DNeasy Blood Extraction Kit. With regard to this clone: Its binding antigen is unknown. Base quality data are lacking; no much larger clone is found one base away.

The TCR originated in a woman in her thirties or forties in good health and CMV-seropositive. The sequence links TRBV30 to TRBJ1-5, with no confident D gene call. The sample taken for sequencing was PBMCs. The DNA sequence is given as TGTGCCTGGAATAGAGATAGCAATCAGCCCCAGCATTTT. Its product reads: CAWNRDSNQPQHF. Reference TRBV30 and TRBJ1-5 genes cover what lies past the CDR3, so the full variable domain is SQTIHQWPATLVQPVGSPLSLECTVEGTSNPNLYWYRQAAGRGLQLLFYSVGIGQISSEVPQNLSASRPQDRQFILSSKKLLLSDSGFYLCAWNRDSNQPQHFGDGTRLSIL.